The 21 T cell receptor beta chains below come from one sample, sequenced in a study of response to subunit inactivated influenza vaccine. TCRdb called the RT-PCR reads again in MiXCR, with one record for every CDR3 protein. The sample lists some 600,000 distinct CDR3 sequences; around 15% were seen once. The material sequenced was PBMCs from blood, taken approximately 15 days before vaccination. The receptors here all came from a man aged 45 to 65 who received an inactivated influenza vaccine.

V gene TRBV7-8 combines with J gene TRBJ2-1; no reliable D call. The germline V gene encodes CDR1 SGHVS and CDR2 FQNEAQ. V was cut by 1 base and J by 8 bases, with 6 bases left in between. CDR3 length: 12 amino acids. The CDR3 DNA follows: TGTGCCAGCAGCTTAGAATCGCATGAGCAGTTCTTC. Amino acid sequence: CASSLESHEQFF.

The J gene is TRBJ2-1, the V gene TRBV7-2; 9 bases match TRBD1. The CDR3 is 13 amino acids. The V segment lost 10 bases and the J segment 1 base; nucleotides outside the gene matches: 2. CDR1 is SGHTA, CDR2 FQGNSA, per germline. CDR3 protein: CATGQGSYNEQFF. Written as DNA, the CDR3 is TGTGCCACGGGACAGGGATCCTACAATGAGCAGTTCTTC. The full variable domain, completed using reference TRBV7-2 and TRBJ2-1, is GAGVSQSPSNKVTEKGKDVELRCDPISGHTALYWYRQSLGQGLEFLIYFQGNSAPDKSGLPSDRFSAERTGGSVSTLTIQRTQQEDSAVYLCATGQGSYNEQFFGPGTRLTVL.

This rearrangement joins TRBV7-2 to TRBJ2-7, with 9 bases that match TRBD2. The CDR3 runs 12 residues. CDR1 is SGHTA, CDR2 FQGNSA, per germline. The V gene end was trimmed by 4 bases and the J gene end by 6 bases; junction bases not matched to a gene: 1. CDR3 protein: CASSWGLAEQYF. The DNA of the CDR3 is TGTGCCAGCAGCTGGGGACTAGCCGAGCAGTACTTC. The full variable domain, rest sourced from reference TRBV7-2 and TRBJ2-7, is GAGVSQSPSNKVTEKGKDVELRCDPISGHTALYWYRQSLGQGLEFLIYFQGNSAPDKSGLPSDRFSAERTGGSVSTLTIQRTQQEDSAVYLCASSWGLAEQYFGPGTRLTVT.

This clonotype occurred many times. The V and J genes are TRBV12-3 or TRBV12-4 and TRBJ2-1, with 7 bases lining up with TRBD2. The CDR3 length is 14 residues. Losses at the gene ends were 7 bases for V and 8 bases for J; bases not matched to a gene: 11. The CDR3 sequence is CASILGGGPDEQFF. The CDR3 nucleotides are TGTGCCAGCATCTTGGGGGGAGGGCCCGATGAGCAGTTCTTC.

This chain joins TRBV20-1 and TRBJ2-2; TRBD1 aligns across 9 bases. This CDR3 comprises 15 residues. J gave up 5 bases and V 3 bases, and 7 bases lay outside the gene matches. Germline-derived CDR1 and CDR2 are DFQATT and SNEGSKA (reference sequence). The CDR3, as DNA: TGCAGTGCTAGGGGGACAGGGCCGCGAACCGGGGAGCTGTTTTTT. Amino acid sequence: CSARGTGPRTGELFF.

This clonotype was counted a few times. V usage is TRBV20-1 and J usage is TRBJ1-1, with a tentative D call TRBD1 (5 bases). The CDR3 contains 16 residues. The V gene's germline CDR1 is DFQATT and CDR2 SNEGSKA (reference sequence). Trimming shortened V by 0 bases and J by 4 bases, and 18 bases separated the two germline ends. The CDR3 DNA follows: TGCAGTGCTAGAGATGGCGCCGGGACCCTGGGCACTGAAGCTTTCTTT. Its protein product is CSARDGAGTLGTEAFF.

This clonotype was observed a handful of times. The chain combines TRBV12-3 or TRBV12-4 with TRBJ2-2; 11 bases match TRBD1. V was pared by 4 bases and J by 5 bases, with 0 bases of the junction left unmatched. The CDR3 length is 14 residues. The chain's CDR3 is CASSWDRGTGELFF. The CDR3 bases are TGTGCCAGCAGTTGGGACAGGGGGACCGGGGAGCTGTTTTTT.

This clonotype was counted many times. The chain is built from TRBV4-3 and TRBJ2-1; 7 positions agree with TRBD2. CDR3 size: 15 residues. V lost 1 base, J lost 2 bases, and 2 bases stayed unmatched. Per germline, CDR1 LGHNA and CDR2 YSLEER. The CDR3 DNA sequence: TGCGCCAGCAGCCAAGGGGGGGGGGCCTACAATGAGCAGTTCTTC. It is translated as CASSQGGGAYNEQFF.

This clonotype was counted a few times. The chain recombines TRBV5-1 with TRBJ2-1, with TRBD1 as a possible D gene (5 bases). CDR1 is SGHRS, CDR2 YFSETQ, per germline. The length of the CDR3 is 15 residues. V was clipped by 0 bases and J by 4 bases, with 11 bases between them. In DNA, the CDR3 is TGCGCCAGCAGCTTGGTAGTTCAGGGTTACAATGAGCAGTTCTTC. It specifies CASSLVVQGYNEQFF.

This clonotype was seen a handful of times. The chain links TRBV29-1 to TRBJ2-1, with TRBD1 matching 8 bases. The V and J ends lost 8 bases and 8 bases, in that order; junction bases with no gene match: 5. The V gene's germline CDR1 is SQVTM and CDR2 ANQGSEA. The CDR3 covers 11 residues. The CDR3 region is CSSRGLDEQFF. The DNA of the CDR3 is TGCAGCTCCAGGGGGCTTGATGAGCAGTTCTTC.

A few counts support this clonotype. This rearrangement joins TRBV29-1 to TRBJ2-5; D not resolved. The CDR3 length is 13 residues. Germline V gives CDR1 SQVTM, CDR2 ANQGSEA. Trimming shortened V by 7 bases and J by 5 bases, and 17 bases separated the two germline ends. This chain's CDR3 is CSAGLTLGETQYF. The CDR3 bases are TGCAGCGCCGGGTTGACCCTTGGGGAGACCCAGTACTTC.

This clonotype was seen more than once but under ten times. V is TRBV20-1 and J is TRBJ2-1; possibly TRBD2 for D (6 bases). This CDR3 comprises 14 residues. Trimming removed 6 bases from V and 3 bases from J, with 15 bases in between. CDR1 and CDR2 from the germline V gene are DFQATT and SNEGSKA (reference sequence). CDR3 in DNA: TGCAGTGCCCGGGGTAGCGGCATCTACAATGAGCAGTTCTTC. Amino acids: CSARGSGIYNEQFF.

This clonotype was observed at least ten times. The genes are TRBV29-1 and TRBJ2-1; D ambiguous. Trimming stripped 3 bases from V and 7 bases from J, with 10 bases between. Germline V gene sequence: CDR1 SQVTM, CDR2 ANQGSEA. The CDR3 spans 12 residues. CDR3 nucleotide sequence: TGCAGCGTTGAGACGACGGCGAATGAGCAGTTCTTC. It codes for CSVETTANEQFF.

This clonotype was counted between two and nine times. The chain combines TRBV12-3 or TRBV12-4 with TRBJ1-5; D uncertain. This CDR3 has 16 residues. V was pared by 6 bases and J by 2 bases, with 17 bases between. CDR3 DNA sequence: TGTGCCAGCAGCCCCGGACCGGGTGGGGGCAATCAGCCCCAGCATTTT. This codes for CASSPGPGGGNQPQHF.

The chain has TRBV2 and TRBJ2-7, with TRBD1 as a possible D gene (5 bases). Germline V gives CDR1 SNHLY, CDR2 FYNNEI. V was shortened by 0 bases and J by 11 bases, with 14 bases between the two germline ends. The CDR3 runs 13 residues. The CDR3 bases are TGTGCCAGCAGTGAAGCGCTTCGGGCAGGGAAGTACTTC. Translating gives CASSEALRAGKYF. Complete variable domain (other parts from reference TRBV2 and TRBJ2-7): EPEVTQTPSHQVTQMGQEVILRCVPISNHLYFYWYRQILGQKVEFLVSFYNNEISEKSEIFDDQFSVERPDGSNFTLKIRSTKLEDSAMYFCASSEALRAGKYFGPGTRLTVT.

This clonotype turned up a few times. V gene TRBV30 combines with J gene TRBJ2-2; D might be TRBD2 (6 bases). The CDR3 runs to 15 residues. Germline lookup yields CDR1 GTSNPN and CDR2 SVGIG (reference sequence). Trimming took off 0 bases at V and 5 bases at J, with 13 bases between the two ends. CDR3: CAWSVSLASTGELFF. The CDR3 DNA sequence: TGTGCCTGGAGTGTTTCGCTAGCGAGTACCGGGGAGCTGTTTTTT. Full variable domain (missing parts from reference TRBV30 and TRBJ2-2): SQTIHQWPATLVQPVGSPLSLECTVEGTSNPNLYWYRQAAGRGLQLLFYSVGIGQISSEVPQNLSASRPQDRQFILSSKKLLLSDSGFYLCAWSVSLASTGELFFGEGSRLTVL.

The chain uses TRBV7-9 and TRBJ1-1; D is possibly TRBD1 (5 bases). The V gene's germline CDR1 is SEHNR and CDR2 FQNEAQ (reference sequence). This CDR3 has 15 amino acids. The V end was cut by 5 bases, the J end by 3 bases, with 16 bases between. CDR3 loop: CASSRYRDSDTEAFF. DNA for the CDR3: TGTGCCAGCAGCCGATACCGGGACTCGGACACTGAAGCTTTCTTT.

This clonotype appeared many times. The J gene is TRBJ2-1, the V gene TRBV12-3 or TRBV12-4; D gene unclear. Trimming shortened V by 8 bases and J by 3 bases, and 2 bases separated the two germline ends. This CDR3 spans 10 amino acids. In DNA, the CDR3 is TGTGCCAGCGGCTACAATGAGCAGTTCTTC. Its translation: CASGYNEQFF.

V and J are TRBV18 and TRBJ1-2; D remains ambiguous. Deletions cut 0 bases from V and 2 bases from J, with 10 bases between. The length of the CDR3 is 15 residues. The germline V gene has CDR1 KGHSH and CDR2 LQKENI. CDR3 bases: TGTGCCAGCTCACCACCTGGACGGCTGAACTATGGCTACACCTTC. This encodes CASSPPGRLNYGYTF.

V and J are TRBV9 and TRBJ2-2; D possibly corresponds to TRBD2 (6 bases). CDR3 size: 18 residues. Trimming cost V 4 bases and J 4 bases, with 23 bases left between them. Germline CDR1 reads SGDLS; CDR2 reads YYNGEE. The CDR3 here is CASSPQPWSSEVTGELFF. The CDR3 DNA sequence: TGTGCCAGCAGCCCCCAACCCTGGTCTAGCGAAGTCACCGGGGAGCTGTTTTTT.

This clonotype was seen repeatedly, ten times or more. DNA for the CDR3: TGCGCCAGCAGGGATCCGGGGACCAAGTCTTCACCCCTCCACTTT. As protein: CASRDPGTKSSPLHF. This chain uses TRBV5-1 with TRBJ1-6; weak D call: TRBD1 (5 bases). V was trimmed by 5 bases and J by 9 bases, leaving 18 bases between them. This CDR3 region has 15 residues. Germline V gene lookup returns CDR1 SGHRS and CDR2 YFSETQ.